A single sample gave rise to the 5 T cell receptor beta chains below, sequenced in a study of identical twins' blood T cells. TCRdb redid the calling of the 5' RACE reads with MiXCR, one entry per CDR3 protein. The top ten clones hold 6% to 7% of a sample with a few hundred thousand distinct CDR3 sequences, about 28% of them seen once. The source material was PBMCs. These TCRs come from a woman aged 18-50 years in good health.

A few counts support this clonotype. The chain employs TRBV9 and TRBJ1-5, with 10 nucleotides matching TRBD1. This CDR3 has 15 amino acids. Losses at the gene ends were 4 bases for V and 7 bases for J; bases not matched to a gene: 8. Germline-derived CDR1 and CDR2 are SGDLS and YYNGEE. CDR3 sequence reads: CASSRQGALLQPQHF. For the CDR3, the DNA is TGTGCCAGCAGCAGACAGGGGGCTCTCCTACAGCCCCAGCATTTT.

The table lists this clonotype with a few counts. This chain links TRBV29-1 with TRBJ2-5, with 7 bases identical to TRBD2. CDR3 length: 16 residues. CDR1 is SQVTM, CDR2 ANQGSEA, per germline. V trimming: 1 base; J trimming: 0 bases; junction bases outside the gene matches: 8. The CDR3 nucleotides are TGCAGCGTTGAAGGGTGGTCTAGCGGCTACCAAGAGACCCAGTACTTC. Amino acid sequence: CSVEGWSSGYQETQYF. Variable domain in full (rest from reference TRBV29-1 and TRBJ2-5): SAVISQKPSRDICQRGTSLTIQCQVDSQVTMMFWYRQQPGQSLTLIATANQGSEATYESGFVIDKFPISRPNLTFSTLTVSNMSPEDSSIYLCSVEGWSSGYQETQYFGPGTRLLVL.

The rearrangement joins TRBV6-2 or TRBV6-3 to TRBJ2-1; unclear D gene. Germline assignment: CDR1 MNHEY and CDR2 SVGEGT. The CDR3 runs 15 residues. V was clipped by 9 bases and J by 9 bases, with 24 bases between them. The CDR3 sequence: CASTRSPREGGEQFF. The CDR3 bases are TGTGCCAGTACCCGTTCCCCAAGGGAAGGTGGTGAGCAGTTCTTC.

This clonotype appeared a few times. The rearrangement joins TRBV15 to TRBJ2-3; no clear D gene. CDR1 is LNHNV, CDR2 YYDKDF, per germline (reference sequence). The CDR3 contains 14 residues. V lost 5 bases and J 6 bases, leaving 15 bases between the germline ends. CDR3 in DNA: TGTGCCACCAGCGGATACCACCGTGGGGATACGCAGTATTTT. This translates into CATSGYHRGDTQYF.

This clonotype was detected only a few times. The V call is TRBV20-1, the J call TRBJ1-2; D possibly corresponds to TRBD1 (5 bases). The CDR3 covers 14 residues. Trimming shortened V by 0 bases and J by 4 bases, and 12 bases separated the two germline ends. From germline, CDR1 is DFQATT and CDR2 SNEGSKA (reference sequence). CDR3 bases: TGCAGTGCTAGAGATGGGGCAGGCGTCTATGGCTACACCTTC. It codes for CSARDGAGVYGYTF.